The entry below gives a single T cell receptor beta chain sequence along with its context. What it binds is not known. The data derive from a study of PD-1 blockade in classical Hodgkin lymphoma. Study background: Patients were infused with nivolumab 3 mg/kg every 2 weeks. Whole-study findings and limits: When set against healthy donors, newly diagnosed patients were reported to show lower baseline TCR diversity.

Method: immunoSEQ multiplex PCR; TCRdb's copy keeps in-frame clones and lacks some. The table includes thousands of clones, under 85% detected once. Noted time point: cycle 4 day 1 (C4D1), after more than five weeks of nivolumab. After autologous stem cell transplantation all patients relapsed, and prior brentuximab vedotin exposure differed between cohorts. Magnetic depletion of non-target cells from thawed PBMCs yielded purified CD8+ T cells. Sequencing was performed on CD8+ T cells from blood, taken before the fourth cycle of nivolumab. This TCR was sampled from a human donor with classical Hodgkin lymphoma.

The CDR3 sequence is CASSWTGYNQPQHF. DNA of the CDR3: TGTGCCAGCAGCTGGACAGGATACAATCAGCCCCAGCATTTT. The chain uses TRBV5-8 and TRBJ1-5, with 7 bases lining up with TRBD1. V lost 3 bases and J lost 3; bases outside the gene matches: 3. The germline gives CDR1 SGHTS, CDR2 YDEGEE. The CDR3 spans 14 residues.